Below, 26 T cell receptor beta chains from the same sample are listed, as sequenced in a study of post-analysis software for immune sequencing data. Study findings and constraints: Patients carried a few TRBV segments more frequently than controls did, and TRBV5-6, TRBV5-1 and TRBV20-1 were among them.

cDNA libraries for TCR beta contained unique molecular identifiers. MiXCR, applied by TCRdb to the PCR reads, yields one record per CDR3 protein. The sample has about 540,000 distinct CDR3 sequences; 34% are singletons. No antigen has been identified for these receptors. Specimen: blood. Every receptor here comes from a girl aged 2 to 17 with multiple sclerosis.

As concerns this clonotype: Possible read error: a much larger clone is one base away. V is TRBV6-4 and J is TRBJ1-2; the D gene is possibly TRBD1 (6 bases). Trimming stripped 8 bases from V and 0 bases from J, with 10 bases between. CDR1 MRHNA and CDR2 SNTAGT come from the germline V gene. This CDR3 spans 13 amino acids. CDR3 loop: CASGGSSNYGYTF. The CDR3 coding sequence is TGTGCCAGCGGGGGCTCATCTAACTATGGCTACACCTTC.

This clonotype showed up just a few times. The V call is TRBV7-9, the J call TRBJ2-3; 7 nucleotides line up with TRBD1. V was clipped by 5 bases and J by 4 bases; unmatched bases: 12. There are 16 residues in the CDR3. Per the germline V gene, CDR1 is SEHNR and CDR2 is FQNEAQ (reference sequence). CDR3 region: CASSPFGAGGPDTQYF. The CDR3, as DNA: TGTGCCAGCAGCCCCTTTGGGGCAGGGGGACCAGATACGCAGTATTTT.

This clonotype was seen a handful of times. The chain couples TRBV7-9 to TRBJ2-3; TRBD2 matches at 13 bases. CDR1 is SEHNR and CDR2 is FQNEAQ in the germline V gene (reference sequence). CDR3 length: 16 amino acids. J lost 1 base, V lost 6 bases, and 4 bases had no gene match. This CDR3 reads CASSTGTSGGTDTQYF. Written as DNA, the CDR3 is TGTGCCAGCAGTACCGGGACTAGCGGGGGCACAGATACGCAGTATTTT. Full variable domain (rest looked up from reference TRBV7-9 and TRBJ2-3): DTGVSQNPRHKITKRGQNVTFRCDPISEHNRLYWYRQTLGQGPEFLTYFQNEAQLEKSRLLSDRFSAERPKGSFSTLEIQRTEQGDSAMYLCASSTGTSGGTDTQYFGPGTRLTVL.

The gene calls are TRBV3-1 and TRBJ2-4, with D possibly matching TRBD2 (6 bases). V was trimmed by 0 bases and J by 8 bases, leaving 14 bases between them. This CDR3 comprises 15 residues. CDR1 LGHDT and CDR2 YNNKEL come from the germline V gene (reference sequence). Written as DNA, the CDR3 is TGTGCCAGCAGCCAAGACCCGGGGACGGGAGACATTCAGTACTTC. It encodes CASSQDPGTGDIQYF.

Only a few counts were recorded for this clonotype. The CDR3 DNA follows: TGTGCCAGCAGTTACCCCGGACTAGCGGGGGGCAATGAGCAGTTCTTC. Translated, it gives CASSYPGLAGGNEQFF. V and J are TRBV6-6 and TRBJ2-1; the match to TRBD2 covers 14 bases. CDR1 and CDR2 from the germline V gene are MNHNY and SVGAGI (reference sequence). J was trimmed by 6 bases and V by 2 bases; bases with no gene match: 3. This CDR3 contains 16 residues.

This clonotype was detected only a few times. The rearrangement joins TRBV10-3 to TRBJ2-4, with D unresolved. The CDR3 runs to 13 residues. Germline V gene lookup returns CDR1 ENHRY and CDR2 SYGVKD. V was trimmed by 0 bases and J by 4 bases, leaving 4 bases between them. This chain's CDR3 is CAISESGKNIQYF. CDR3 nucleotide sequence: TGTGCCATCAGTGAGTCAGGGAAAAACATTCAGTACTTC.

The gene calls are TRBV4-1 and TRBJ2-5; D may be TRBD1 (5 bases). The germline V and J ends were trimmed by 2 bases and 5 bases, with 12 bases remaining between them. Germline V gives CDR1 MGHRA, CDR2 YSYEKL. This CDR3 contains 14 residues. CDR3 sequence: CASSQTGPGETQYF. CDR3 coding DNA: TGCGCCAGCAGCCAAACAGGTCCAGGGGAGACCCAGTACTTC.

The J gene is TRBJ2-7, the V gene TRBV5-6; 12 nucleotides agree with TRBD1. The J call may be mistaken, given a closer DNA end match to TRBJ2-4. The CDR3 has 18 amino acids. The V gene's germline CDR1 is SGHDT and CDR2 YYEEEE. The DNA for the CDR3 is TGTGCCAGCAGCTTCCACAAATCCGGGACAGGGGGCGCAAACATTCAGTACTTC. Protein product: CASSFHKSGTGGANIQYF.

This chain links TRBV3-1 with TRBJ2-3, with 11 bases lining up with TRBD2. CDR3 length: 16 amino acids. V shed 6 bases, J shed 0 bases, and the junction held 5 bases outside the gene matches. Germline assignment: CDR1 LGHDT and CDR2 YNNKEL (reference sequence). CDR3 bases: TGTGCCAGCAGTCAACTAGCGGGGGTTAGCACAGATACGCAGTATTTT. Its translation is CASSQLAGVSTDTQYF.

This clonotype occurred a few times. The chain combines TRBV4-1 with TRBJ2-5; D is possibly TRBD2 (5 bases). CDR3 length: 14 residues. The germline V gene has CDR1 MGHRA and CDR2 YSYEKL. Between the trimmed V and J ends, which lost 2 bases and 5 bases, there was a span of 12 bases. The CDR3 here is CASSQPDGEETQYF. In DNA form, the CDR3 reads TGCGCCAGCAGCCAACCTGATGGGGAGGAGACCCAGTACTTC.

This rearrangement joins TRBV3-1 to TRBJ1-1, with 7 bases identical to TRBD1. V lost 9 bases to trimming and J lost 8 bases; unmatched junction nucleotides: 15. This CDR3 has 14 residues. Germline assignment: CDR1 LGHDT and CDR2 YNNKEL (reference sequence). The DNA of the CDR3 is TGTGCCAGTTCAAAAGCAGGGGGGTGTGAAGAAGCTTTCTTT. Encoded protein: CASSKAGGCEEAFF.

The table lists this clonotype with a few counts. This chain connects TRBV7-3 to TRBJ2-3; D is undetermined. This CDR3 comprises 14 residues. Germline lookup yields CDR1 SGHTA and CDR2 FQGTGA. V lost 3 bases to trimming and J lost 5 bases, with 12 bases between them. The CDR3 reads CASSFQGSEDTQYF. The CDR3 coding sequence is TGTGCCAGCAGCTTTCAAGGTTCGGAAGATACGCAGTATTTT. Drawing the rest from reference TRBV7-3 and TRBJ2-3, the complete variable domain is GAGVSQTPSNKVTEKGKYVELRCDPISGHTALYWYRQSLGQGPEFLIYFQGTGAADDSGLPNDRFFAVRPEGSVSTLKIQRTERGDSAVYLCASSFQGSEDTQYFGPGTRLTVL.

V gene TRBV7-9 combines with J gene TRBJ1-2; TRBD1 is a possible D gene (5 bases). Germline V lookup: CDR1 SEHNR, CDR2 FQNEAQ (reference sequence). With 3 bases removed from V and 7 bases from J, the gap between germline ends came to 15 bases. CDR3 length: 14 residues. The CDR3 loop is CASSFLAGSSGYTF. CDR3 nucleotide sequence: TGTGCCAGCAGCTTCTTGGCAGGGTCCAGTGGCTACACCTTC. The whole variable domain, remainder taken from reference TRBV7-9 and TRBJ1-2, is DTGVSQNPRHKITKRGQNVTFRCDPISEHNRLYWYRQTLGQGPEFLTYFQNEAQLEKSRLLSDRFSAERPKGSFSTLEIQRTEQGDSAMYLCASSFLAGSSGYTFGSGTRLTVV.

V and J are TRBV4-1 and TRBJ2-3, with unresolved D. Germline assignment: CDR1 MGHRA and CDR2 YSYEKL. The V and J ends lost 0 bases and 2 bases respectively, with 9 bases between them. The CDR3 sequence is 15 residues long. CDR3 nucleotides: TGCGCCAGCAGCCAAGAAGGCCCAGACACAGATACGCAGTATTTT. Translating it yields CASSQEGPDTDTQYF.

This clonotype was observed a few times. The V call is TRBV20-1, the J call TRBJ2-1; D is undetermined. In germline, CDR1 is DFQATT, CDR2 SNEGSKA (reference sequence). V lost 0 bases, J lost 0 bases, and 9 bases lay in between. CDR3 size: 15 residues. CDR3 nucleotides: TGCAGTGCTAGAGATACGATAGGCTCCTACAATGAGCAGTTCTTC. The encoded protein is CSARDTIGSYNEQFF.

This clonotype was picked up a small number of times. This chain joins TRBV28 and TRBJ1-4, with TRBD1 matching 8 bases. With 1 base clipped from V and 2 bases from J, the junction kept 3 bases outside the gene matches. Germline-derived CDR1 and CDR2 are MDHEN and SYDVKM. This CDR3 spans 16 amino acids. The CDR3 DNA follows: TGTGCCAGCAGTTTATTTGGGACAGGCACTAATGAAAAACTGTTTTTT. Its protein is CASSLFGTGTNEKLFF.

This clonotype showed up just a few times. This CDR3 reads CASSFTGGAEAFF. CDR3 bases: TGTGCCAGCAGCTTCACAGGGGGCGCTGAAGCTTTCTTT. The J gene is TRBJ1-1, the V gene TRBV5-6; 9 positions match TRBD1. Trimming took 2 bases from V and 6 from J; bases not matched to a gene: 2. CDR3 length: 13 residues. Germline V CDR1 and CDR2: SGHDT, YYEEEE.

This clonotype was counted a few times. The chain is built from TRBV4-1 and TRBJ1-2; 8 positions match TRBD1. Germline CDR1 and CDR2: MGHRA and YSYEKL. V was clipped by 1 base and J by 3 bases; unmatched bases: 1. The CDR3 covers 14 residues. The CDR3 nucleotides are TGCGCCAGCAGCCAAGCGACAGGGGACTATGGCTACACCTTC. This gives the protein CASSQATGDYGYTF.

The gene calls are TRBV20-1 and TRBJ1-5; unclear D gene. There are 15 residues in the CDR3. V was clipped by 2 bases and J by 8 bases, with 19 bases between them. CDR1 is DFQATT, CDR2 SNEGSKA, per germline (reference sequence). CDR3 sequence reads: CSARKVTQFIEPQHF. The CDR3, as DNA: TGCAGTGCTAGAAAGGTGACGCAATTTATAGAGCCCCAGCATTTT.

This chain connects TRBV20-1 to TRBJ2-7; TRBD1 matches 10 bases. The CDR3 has 14 residues. Trimming removed 3 bases from V and 2 bases from J; junction bases left unmatched: 4. Germline V gene sequence: CDR1 DFQATT, CDR2 SNEGSKA (reference sequence). This chain's CDR3 is CSASAGTGAYEQYF. In nucleotides, the CDR3 is TGCAGTGCTAGTGCCGGGACAGGGGCCTACGAGCAGTACTTC.

The chain carries TRBV5-1 and TRBJ2-7; D call uncertain. CDR1 is SGHRS and CDR2 is YFSETQ in the germline V gene. Trimming cost V 0 bases and J 6 bases, with 7 bases left between them. This CDR3 has 12 amino acids. CDR3 amino acids: CASSLANSEQYF. CDR3 bases: TGCGCCAGCAGCTTGGCGAATTCCGAGCAGTACTTC.

The gene calls are TRBV20-1 and TRBJ2-1; TRBD2 agrees at 12 bases. Trimming at V came to 0 bases and at J to 5 bases, leaving 5 bases not matched to a gene. CDR1 is DFQATT, CDR2 SNEGSKA, per germline (reference sequence). The CDR3 loop spans 16 amino acids. The CDR3 DNA is TGCAGTGCTAGAGACCCTAGACTAGCGGGAGACAATGAGCAGTTCTTC. As protein: CSARDPRLAGDNEQFF.

This clonotype turned up a few times. CDR3 sequence (DNA): TGTGCCAGCAGCCCGTTTGTTAGGGACAGCATTTATGGCTACACCTTC. Translating gives CASSPFVRDSIYGYTF. This sequence joins TRBV12-3 or TRBV12-4 and TRBJ1-2, with 7 bases fitting TRBD1. The CDR3 contains 16 residues. Germline trimming cut 6 bases from V and 5 bases from J; bases unmatched to any gene: 15.

This clonotype showed up just a few times. The V call is TRBV10-3, the J call TRBJ2-3; D may match TRBD1 or TRBD2 (5 bases each). Germline V gene data show CDR1 as ENHRY and CDR2 as SYGVKD. The CDR3 sequence is 15 residues long. V lost 2 bases and J 5 bases, leaving 14 bases between the germline ends. The CDR3: CAISEPFRGVDTQYF. CDR3 nucleotides: TGTGCCATCAGTGAGCCGTTTAGGGGAGTAGATACGCAGTATTTT.

The genes are TRBV25-1 and TRBJ2-5; D tentatively reads TRBD1 or TRBD2 (5 bases each). The CDR3 runs 15 residues. Germline lookup yields CDR1 MGHDK and CDR2 SYGVNS. The V and J ends lost 7 bases and 4 bases respectively, with 19 bases between them. The CDR3 bases are TGTGCCAGCAATGGCGAAGTGCGAGGGACAGAGACCCAGTACTTC. Translating it yields CASNGEVRGTETQYF.

V gene TRBV20-1 combines with J gene TRBJ2-2, with 7 bases identical to TRBD2. CDR1 and CDR2 (germline): DFQATT, SNEGSKA (reference sequence). The trim removed 2 bases at V and 6 bases at J, leaving 6 bases unmatched. The CDR3 runs 14 residues. For the CDR3, the DNA is TGCAGTGCTAGAAGCAGGGCGGGGGCCGGGGAGCTGTTTTTT. Translated: CSARSRAGAGELFF.